This TCR beta chain was found in a study of cytomegalovirus exposure and HLA in healthy donors (dated by TCRdb to 2015 to 2018). For context, the study as a whole: According to an earlier analysis of around 600 of the donors, about 190 million T cells yielded some 120 million unique TCR beta sequences and 276 Gb of sequence data. In addition to the first cohort of roughly 670 subjects, a separate validation cohort of 130 or so different subjects was used. In a later genetic analysis, genome-wide SNP genotypes for about 65% of the roughly 700 donors were used, and that subset was treated as a discovery cohort. All discovery cohort repertoires had been generated on a single sequencing platform. HLA typing covered class I and class II loci at four-digit resolution. The study was designed to test whether signatures of past pathogen exposure could be identified by cataloging public T cell receptors. Using immunosequencing, the study profiled T cell repertoires from about 650 subjects and related those repertoires to cytomegalovirus serostatus. Rather than drawing on any new phenotypic data, the later analysis identified candidate immune exposures from TCR beta sequences and the way those sequences occurred across donors. Among some 400 genotyped donors of the cohort, an average of approximately 240,000 unique TCR beta nucleotide sequences was sequenced per donor, of which about 19% were non-productive. High-throughput TCR immunosequencing, statistical association of individual TCRs with disease status, and machine learning were combined to predict cytomegalovirus infection status. Roughly 5 DR-DQ haplotypes were treated as single units for association and clustering because of strong linkage in the cohort. Roughly 300 gigabases of sequencing data and 70 million to 100 million unique TCR sequences were included in an early release covering roughly 600 HLA-typed donors. Donor age, sex, ethnicity and CMV serostatus were compiled alongside the repertoire data. An earlier analysis of fewer than 750 of the donors used high-throughput TCR beta sequencing to judge whether each TCR beta V gene segment behaved as functional or pseudogenic. The number of typed donors differed by locus: about 629-630 for A, B, C, DRB1 and DQB1; approximately 530 for DQA1; approximately 600 for DPA1; and some 470 for DPB1. In a later analysis, previously published TCR beta repertoires from fewer than 750 donors were re-analyzed and high-resolution HLA genotyping was added so that TCR occurrence patterns could be studied. Of the roughly 390 genotyped donors, about 84% fell in the genetic ancestry cluster associated with self-reported Caucasian donors.

The protocol used for the library was the immunoSEQ multiplex PCR assay. The multiplex PCR relied on a mix of 60 forward primers for TCR Vbeta segments and 13 reverse primers for TCR Jbeta segments. The CDR3 region of rearranged TCR beta genes was amplified from genomic DNA with a multiplex PCR assay. The amplified TCR beta libraries were sequenced on the Illumina HiSeq System as 87-base-pair reads. The authors' analysis ran thus. Across the 700 or so repertoires, a later analysis counted roughly 84 million unique TCR beta chains, 8.5 million to 12 million of which were shared by at least two donors. A nearest-neighbor algorithm error-corrected the raw reads and collapsed the reads into unique sequences, merging closely related sequences to remove PCR and sequencing errors. CDR3 sequences were aligned to IMGT reference sequences to assign V, D and J gene segments. For a sequence to be retained, a match of at least six nucleotides to both a V gene segment and a J gene segment was required. Rearrangements were classified as productive when the CDR3 lacked stop codons and remained in frame with V and J, and all other rearrangements were classified as non-productive. CDR3 was defined according to IMGT convention as the region running from the second conserved V-encoded cysteine to the conserved J-encoded phenylalanine. In an earlier analysis of around 600 of the donors, sequences lacking an unambiguous match to a single V gene segment were excluded. An earlier analysis of roughly 590 of the donors called V segments functional above 56.7% productive rearrangements and segregating when the between-donor standard deviation exceeded 5%. To diagnose cytomegalovirus status from the catalog of TCR beta chain sequences, a statistical classification framework was built. In a later analysis, V and J genes were assigned by comparing TCR nucleotide sequences against IMGT/GENE-DB human TR gene sequences. The TCRdist pipeline was used in a later analysis to assign CDR3 sequences and most-parsimonious VDJ recombination scenarios. In a later analysis, every TCR beta chain was defined by the combination of its CDR3 amino acid sequence and its V-gene family, and reads without a unique V-gene family were dropped. In a later analysis, several hundred highly shared, low-generation-probability nucleotide sequences were removed to address suspected cross-contamination and a sequencing artifact. A later analysis calculated a clonal expansion index for each public chain from normalized within-repertoire ranks of inferred template counts. In a later analysis, generation probabilities were computed with a VDJ recombination model fitted to out-of-frame rearrangements, and the resulting probabilities were checked against IGoR. In a later analysis, hypergeometric tests were used to score TCR-TCR, TCR-HLA and TCR-CMV co-occurrence, with a repertoire-size bias correction applied to TCR pairs. False discovery rates were estimated in a later analysis by permuting HLA or CMV assignments 20 times. In a later analysis, co-occurring TCRs were grouped with DBSCAN, and TCRdist sequence similarity was added when clustering was performed within HLA-allele-positive subsets. Repertoires with fewer than 30,000 or more than 120,000 public chains were left out of co-occurrence clustering, as were four to six repertoires with anomalous nucleotide sharing. The table comes from immuneACCESS by way of TCRdb, which keeps in-frame sequences with V and J called. Part of the clones is missing from these tables; in studies checked, under half for an unresolved V gene and the rest for unknown reasons. The D gene and trimming were derived from the DNA, and the V and J assignments and clone size from that table. The sample data list some 80,000 clones, and less than 80% of these were observed just once. The leading ten clones occupy over 10% of the sample.

The junction shows trimming of 0 bases on V and 5 bases on J, and the gene matches do not reach 3 bases of it. The CDR3 runs 15 residues from the cysteine to the phenylalanine. Just the 45-base CDR3 DNA is kept, in frame starting at base 1. As encoded in the germline V gene, CDR1 is ENHRY while CDR2 is SYGVKD. Results the study describes overall, beyond this receptor: A later analysis found that most CMV-associated TCR beta chains appeared HLA-restricted, with HLA associations seemingly driven largely by CMV exposure. Several of the top co-occurrence clusters appeared to be linked to parvovirus B19, influenza, CMV and Epstein-Barr virus, according to a later analysis. HLA typing was unavailable for some donors at each locus, so association tests used only the typed subset. In vitro tests confirmed that three of the cytomegalovirus-associated TCR beta chains recognize cytomegalovirus antigens. At a false discovery rate of 0.05, a later analysis linked approximately 18,000 TCR beta sequences to specific HLA alleles. Because the 87-base-pair reads could not distinguish some IMGT-functional V segments, including TRBV6-2 and TRBV6-3, those segments were excluded. Correlated functional status among segregating V segments might reflect linkage disequilibrium, but an unknown experimental factor could not be ruled out. A further reported finding was that TCR beta sequences accurately predicted the HLA-A and HLA-B alleles for most subjects in the first cohort. The presence/absence analyses assumed that sequencing depth was roughly uniform across donors, and that assumption may not be true. The study gave a list of 150 to 200 TCR beta chains associated with cytomegalovirus. The classifier was reported to diagnose cytomegalovirus status with high specificity and sensitivity in both the original and validation cohorts. V-gene and J-gene trimming of TCR beta chains was associated with a missense DCLRE1C variant in a later genetic analysis, and the association was replicated in an independent cohort. A later analysis found that TCR association rates varied across HLA loci, with DRB1 alleles showing the most associated TCRs and HLA-C alleles the fewest. In a later analysis, HLA-associated TCR beta chains were found to be more clonally expanded and to have lower generation probabilities than equally common non-associated chains. A cluster of highly shared sequence variants was judged likely to be a technical artifact of the sequencing pipeline. In this cohort, only TCR beta chains were sequenced, and detectable features were limited by the absence of alpha or paired-chain data. While some public TCRs were present in many individuals, most TCR sequences turned up only very rarely across donors. When HLA alleles, especially DR and DQ, strongly co-occurred, TCR associations were difficult to assign to individual alleles. For the cohort, immune exposure information was limited to CMV serostatus. According to a later genetic analysis, donors in an Asian-associated ancestry cluster had fewer N-insertions in productive TCRs than the approximately 650-donor mean. According to the authors, the approach could potentially be generalized to other disease states and immunological phenotypes. Because counts were too low, seventeen rarely observed V segments, including chromosome 9 orphons, were excluded from the earlier analysis of under 650 of the donors. In an earlier analysis of more than 450 of the donors, most TCR beta V segments were observed in productive rearrangements about 87% or about 30% of the time, broadly matching IMGT annotations.

Concerning this clone itself: Its antigen is currently not known. Per-base qualities were not stored, and no clone one base away is much larger.

In total, just over 650 healthy bone marrow donors made up the cohort. At the time of sampling, all cohort members were nominally healthy, though unrecorded immune exposures were likely present. CMV serostatus was positive for almost 300 and negative for about 55% of the roughly 670 cohort members, and was not recorded for this donor. A peripheral blood sample was collected from each donor, and TCR beta sequencing was performed on peripheral blood mononuclear cells. The Qiagen DNeasy Blood Extraction Kit was used to extract genomic DNA from the blood cell samples. This receptor was taken from a human donor in good health. The rearranged chain carries TRBV10-3 and TRBJ2-5; TRBD1 aligns with 10 central bases. Sequences were obtained from PBMCs. The CDR3 reads CAISESDRGSETQYF. The nucleotide sequence reads as follows: TGTGCCATCAGTGAGTCGGACAGGGGGTCGGAGACCCAGTACTTC.